The rows below give T cell receptor beta chains drawn from one sample of a study of blood T cell repertoires in COVID-19. Produced via immunoSEQ multiplex PCR; TCRdb's table is partial and in-frame only. In the table there are over 55,000 clones, around 91% of which are singletons. Sequencing was done on a sample of peripheral blood. The receptors were gathered from a human donor in a cohort sampled during active COVID-19. The CDR3 runs from the conserved cysteine through the conserved F or W. The D gene is left open where the match is weak. Clone size appears in some rows only: once, few, many, or a class for an expanded clone.

D	V	size	J	DNA	CDR3
NA	TRBV11-2	NA	TRBJ2-7	TGTGCCAGCAGCCCCAGTGGTACATCCTACGAGCAGTACTTC	CASSPSGTSYEQYF
NA	TRBV11-2	NA	TRBJ1-2	TGTGCCAGCAGCTTACGGGCAGAAAGGGGGTATGGCTACACCTTC	CASSLRAERGYGYTF
TRBD1	TRBV5-1	NA	TRBJ1-2	TGCGCCAGCAGCACAACAACAGGGGGATTGGTCACCTACACCTTC	CASSTTTGGLVTYTF
NA	TRBV12-5	NA	TRBJ2-3	TGTGCTAGTGGCCGTGAGGAGGGGGGGGCCACAGATACGCAGTATTTT	CASGREEGGATDTQYF
NA	TRBV6-5	NA	TRBJ1-1	TGTGCCAGCAGTTATTTGTCGGACACTGAAGCTTTCTTT	CASSYLSDTEAFF
NA	TRBV27	NA	TRBJ1-6	TGTGCCAGCAGTTATACAGTCTCCAGCTCCTATAATTCACCCCTCCACTTT	CASSYTVSSSYNSPLHF
NA	TRBV25-1	once	TRBJ1-5	TGTGCCAGCATCCCGGGTCTTGGGCAGCCCCAGCATTTT	CASIPGLGQPQHF
NA	TRBV5-1	NA	TRBJ1-1	TGCGCCAGCAGCTTTGCGATCTTCTCGGGGGGGACTGAAGCTTTCTTT	CASSFAIFSGGTEAFF
NA	TRBV9	NA	TRBJ1-2	TGTGCCAGCAGCGTGCTAGACGGAACTGGCTACACCTTC	CASSVLDGTGYTF
NA	TRBV7-2	NA	TRBJ1-6	TGTGCCAGCAGCGGGTCCCGGGGAGGTTCACCCCTCCACTTT	CASSGSRGGSPLHF
NA	TRBV11-2	NA	TRBJ1-6	TGTGCCAGCAGCGCAATAAGGGAGAGAAATTCACCCCTCCACTTT	CASSAIRERNSPLHF
NA	TRBV27	few	TRBJ1-6	TGTGCCAGCACCGCCGGATTGAGGGGAGGGAATTCACCCCTCCACTTT	CASTAGLRGGNSPLHF
TRBD1	TRBV7-8	NA	TRBJ1-1	TGTGCCAGCAGCCACCAGGGGGCGCGCGCTGAAGCTTTCTTT	CASSHQGARAEAFF
TRBD1	TRBV2	NA	TRBJ1-3	TGTGCCAGCAGTCTTACTCCCGGGACAGGGATTACTGGAAACACCATATATTTT	CASSLTPGTGITGNTIYF
NA	TRBV13	NA	TRBJ1-1	TGTGCCAGCAGCTTAGAGGCAGGGCCACCTGAAGCTTTCTTT	CASSLEAGPPEAFF
TRBD1	TRBV4-2	few	TRBJ1-5	TGTGCCAGCAGCCAAGACGGGACAGGGGACAATCAGCCCCAGCATTTT	CASSQDGTGDNQPQHF
NA	TRBV12-3/TRBV12-4	NA	TRBJ1-2	TGTGCCAGCAGTTTGGGGGCCTATGGCTACACCTTC	CASSLGAYGYTF
TRBD1	TRBV18	NA	TRBJ1-6	TGTGCCAGCTCACCTCGATCCTGGACAGGGGTTTCACCCCTCCACTTT	CASSPRSWTGVSPLHF
NA	TRBV4-1	NA	TRBJ1-1	TGCGCCAGCAGCCGAGAAATGTTGGGGAGGGAAGCTTTCTTT	CASSREMLGREAFF
NA	TRBV3-1/TRBV3-2	NA	TRBJ1-2	TGTGCCAGCAGCCCTAACCGCCCCGATGGCTACACCTTC	CASSPNRPDGYTF
NA	TRBV13	NA	TRBJ1-2	TGTGCCAGCAGCTTAGGGGACTCCAGATATGGCTACACCTTC	CASSLGDSRYGYTF
NA	TRBV12-5	once	TRBJ2-7	TGTGCCTCTGAGTTCGGAGGGAGCTCCTACGAGCAGTACTTC	CASEFGGSSYEQYF
TRBD1	TRBV3-1/TRBV3-2	NA	TRBJ2-1	TGTGCCAGCAGCCAAGGGGACAGGGCGGCCGGTGAGCAGTTCTTC	CASSQGDRAAGEQFF
NA	TRBV11-2	NA	TRBJ2-6	TGTGCCAGCAGCCGCATCAAGGGAGGGGGGCCCTCTGGGGCCAACGTCCTGACTTTC	CASSRIKGGGPSGANVLTF
NA	TRBV6-5	medium-sized	TRBJ1-2	TGTGCCAGCAGAACGCAGGGTAAAGGCGGCTACACCTTC	CASRTQGKGGYTF
NA	TRBV27	NA	TRBJ1-5	TGTGCCAGCAGTTTACAGGGAGGGCAGCCCCAGCATTTT	CASSLQGGQPQHF
NA	TRBV4-1	NA	TRBJ1-5	TGCGCCAGCAGCCAAGGAACAGGGCCCCAGCCCCAGCATTTT	CASSQGTGPQPQHF
NA	TRBV15	NA	TRBJ1-4	TGTGCCACCAGCAACCTCCTCGGGGGTAATGAAAAACTGTTTTTT	CATSNLLGGNEKLFF
TRBD2	TRBV7-8	NA	TRBJ2-7	TGTGCCAGCAGCCCGTGGACTAGCGGGGGGTCTTGGGAGCAGTACTTC	CASSPWTSGGSWEQYF
NA	TRBV6-2/TRBV6-3	NA	TRBJ2-7	TGTGCCAGCAGTACCGCAGGGACTCCCTACGAGCAGTACTTC	CASSTAGTPYEQYF
TRBD1	TRBV27	NA	TRBJ2-7	TGTGCCAGCACCCTCAAGGGGGCCAGGGGCACATACGAGCAGTACTTC	CASTLKGARGTYEQYF
NA	TRBV3-1/TRBV3-2	NA	TRBJ2-6	TGTGCCAGCAGTCCCGGACAGTCTGGGGCCAACGTCCTGACTTTC	CASSPGQSGANVLTF
NA	TRBV13	NA	TRBJ1-1	TGTGCCAGCAGCCTTCTCCGGGACACGAACACTGAAGCTTTCTTT	CASSLLRDTNTEAFF
TRBD1	TRBV20-1	NA	TRBJ2-5	TGCAGTGCTAGTCCGCTAGTGCGCGACAGGGATGGGGAGACCCAGTACTTC	CSASPLVRDRDGETQYF
NA	TRBV9	once	TRBJ2-2	TGTGCCAGCAGCGTCATACAATCCTCGGGCGGGGAGCTGTTTTTT	CASSVIQSSGGELFF
NA	TRBV30	NA	TRBJ1-6	TGTGCCTGGAGTGTCGGTTCACCCCTCCACTTT	CAWSVGSPLHF
TRBD1	TRBV27	NA	TRBJ1-6	TGTGCCAGCAGACAGGGGAGTTCACCCCTCCACTTT	CASRQGSSPLHF
NA	TRBV5-8	NA	TRBJ2-7	TGTGCCAGCAGCTATATGAGGGGGACCCTCTCCTACGAGCAGTACTTC	CASSYMRGTLSYEQYF
NA	TRBV11-3	NA	TRBJ1-4	TGTGCCAGCAGCTTAGATGCGTCTTCCAAAACTAATGAAAAACTGTTTTTT	CASSLDASSKTNEKLFF
NA	TRBV10-2	NA	TRBJ2-7	TGCGCCAGCAGTCCGGACAGCTACGAGCAGTACTTC	CASSPDSYEQYF
TRBD1	TRBV27	NA	TRBJ1-2	TGTGCCAGCAGTTTGGGCCCATGGGACAGGAATCTCTATGGCTACACCTTC	CASSLGPWDRNLYGYTF
NA	TRBV4-3	NA	TRBJ2-7	TGCGCCAGCAGCCCACAGGGTGTCTTGAGCGAGCAGTACTTC	CASSPQGVLSEQYF
NA	TRBV5-1	NA	TRBJ1-1	TGCGCCAGCAGCTTAAAGGGGCCCAACACTGAAGCTTTCTTT	CASSLKGPNTEAFF
NA	TRBV2	NA	TRBJ1-5	TGTGCCAGCAGTGGGCTTCAGGGGCAAAATCAGCCCCAGCATTTT	CASSGLQGQNQPQHF
NA	TRBV24-1	NA	TRBJ1-5	TGTGCCACCAGTGACCCGCGTGAGGTCGATATGGGTCAGCCCCAGCATTTT	CATSDPREVDMGQPQHF
TRBD1	TRBV7-9	NA	TRBJ2-7	TGTGCCAGCGGGACAGGGAGGGCCCACGAGCAGTACTTC	CASGTGRAHEQYF
NA	TRBV11-2	NA	TRBJ1-3	TGTGCCAGCAGCAAAAGTCGGTACAGTAACTCTGGAAACACCATATATTTT	CASSKSRYSNSGNTIYF
TRBD1	TRBV5-4	NA	TRBJ1-2	TGTGCCAGCACCGATAGACAGGGCCTCTATGGCTACACCTTC	CASTDRQGLYGYTF
NA	TRBV25-1	NA	TRBJ1-1	TGTGCCAGCAGTGGGGCAGTAGGATTCATGAACACTGAAGCTTTCTTT	CASSGAVGFMNTEAFF
NA	TRBV2	NA	TRBJ1-1	TGTGCCAGCAGTGGGGAGCTAAACACTGAAGCTTTCTTT	CASSGELNTEAFF
NA	TRBV21-1	NA	TRBJ2-7	TGTGCCAGCGATGGTGGGGGGTCCTCCTACGAGCAGTACTTC	CASDGGGSSYEQYF
TRBD1	TRBV9	NA	TRBJ1-4	TGTGCCAGCAGCAGGGAGACAGGGGCAAATGAAAAACTGTTTTTT	CASSRETGANEKLFF
TRBD2	TRBV13	NA	TRBJ2-7	TGTGCCAGCAGCCACAGACTAGCGGGGGGGGCATACGAGCAGTACTTC	CASSHRLAGGAYEQYF
NA	TRBV7-9	NA	TRBJ1-2	TGTGCCAGCAGCTTACCCTACGCAGGAACAAACTATGGCTACACCTTC	CASSLPYAGTNYGYTF
NA	TRBV5-1	NA	TRBJ1-2	TGCGCCAGCAGCTTGGCGTCGACGGGGTCCGGGGGCTACACCTTC	CASSLASTGSGGYTF
TRBD1	TRBV15	NA	TRBJ1-1	TGTGCCACCAGCAGGTCAACAGGGGGCTTCCGAGGAGCTTTCTTT	CATSRSTGGFRGAFF